This is a list of T cell receptor beta chains from one sample in a study of CD8+ T cells in alopecia areata. Measured with immunoSEQ multiplex PCR; TCRdb has only the in-frame clones, and not every one. The sample has roughly 110,000 clones, less than 60% seen once. The input for sequencing was CD4+ T cells sorted from blood, taken at week 24, from a patient treated with tofacitinib. All receptors come from a human donor with alopecia areata. The CDR3 runs from the conserved cysteine through the conserved F or W. Each record gives: J gene, D gene, V gene, clone size, CDR3 DNA, CDR3 protein. The D gene is left open where the match is weak. Clone size, where shown, is once, few, many, or a class for clones that have expanded.

TRBJ2-5 . TRBV5-1 . TGCGCCAGCAGCTTATTCCCTCAGGCTAACCAAGAGACCCAGTACTTC CASSLFPQANQETQYF
TRBJ2-1 TRBD2 TRBV30 few TGTGCCTGGAACCCAGGGACTAGCAATGAGCAGTTCTTC CAWNPGTSNEQFF
TRBJ1-5 . TRBV5-6 . TGTGCTAGCAGTCTACGGGGCAGGGTGAATCAGCCCCAGCATTTT CASSLRGRVNQPQHF
TRBJ2-2 . TRBV7-7 . TGTGCTAGCAGCCCGTTGTATCGGGCCGGGGAGCTGTTTTTT CASSPLYRAGELFF
TRBJ1-6 TRBD1 TRBV6-5 . TGTGCCAGCAGTTACACCCAGGGACAGAGTTCACCCCTCCACTTT CASSYTQGQSSPLHF
TRBJ2-2 TRBD2 TRBV4-3 . TGCGCCAGCAGCCAAGACTTAGCGGGGGCGAACACCGGGGAGCTGTTTTTT CASSQDLAGANTGELFF
TRBJ1-6 . TRBV30 few TGTGCCTGGGAAATTCGACCGTCCTATAATTCACCCCTCCACTTT CAWEIRPSYNSPLHF
TRBJ1-6 . TRBV30 . TGTGCCTGGGGCCCTAATTCACCCCTCCACTTT CAWGPNSPLHF
TRBJ1-5 . TRBV30 . TGTGCCTGGAATCCGGGACAACTCAATCAGCCCCAGCATTTT CAWNPGQLNQPQHF
TRBJ2-1 TRBD1 TRBV5-1 . TGCGCCAGCAGCAAAAGACAGGGGGGATACAATGAGCAGTTCTTC CASSKRQGGYNEQFF
TRBJ2-7 . TRBV6-5 . TGTGCCAGCAGTTACGGGGGCCGCTCCTACGAGCAGTACTTC CASSYGGRSYEQYF
TRBJ2-7 . TRBV4-1 . TGCGCCAGCAGCCCGTCGCTTAGGGCTTCTGCGCTCTACGAGCAGTACTTC CASSPSLRASALYEQYF
TRBJ2-5 . TRBV6-6 . TGTGCCAGCAGTTACTCGGTGGGGGTGGAGACCCAGTACTTC CASSYSVGVETQYF
TRBJ2-1 TRBD2 TRBV5-1 . TGCGCCAGCAGCTTGGCTAGCGGGTACTCCTACAATGAGCAGTTCTTC CASSLASGYSYNEQFF
TRBJ1-2 . TRBV30 . TGTGCCTGGAGGGGGTCATCTAACTATGGCTACACCTTC CAWRGSSNYGYTF
TRBJ1-6 . TRBV4-3 . TGCGCCAGCAGCCAAAACGTGGGAGGGGATAATTCACCCCTCCACTTT CASSQNVGGDNSPLHF
TRBJ2-3 . TRBV29-1 . TGCAGCGTTACGAGGGCTGAGGGACTAGATACGCAGTATTTT CSVTRAEGLDTQYF
TRBJ1-5 . TRBV7-9 medium-sized TGTGCCAGCAGGTCTCAAGCCCCCGAGCCCCAGCATTTT CASRSQAPEPQHF
TRBJ2-5 TRBD2 TRBV7-9 medium-sized TGTGCCAGCAGCTTACTAGCGGGGGGGCCAAGACCCACCCAGTACTTC CASSLLAGGPRPTQYF
TRBJ2-7 . TRBV29-1 . TGCAGCTCCCCGGCTGAGGCCTCGAGGGAGTACGAGCAGTACTTC CSSPAEASREYEQYF
TRBJ2-3 TRBD2 TRBV30 . TGTGCCTCTTCTAGCGGGGGTGATACGCAGTATTTT CASSSGGDTQYF
TRBJ1-1 . TRBV30 . TGTGCCTGGAGTATGGACAGGAACACTGAAGCTTTCTTT CAWSMDRNTEAFF
TRBJ2-6 . TRBV18 few TGTGCCAGCTACAGGGCGTCTGGGGCCAACGTCCTGACTTTC CASYRASGANVLTF
TRBJ1-1 . TRBV27 . TGTGCCAGCAGTTTCGTTAGGGCGTCCACTGAAGCTTTCTTT CASSFVRASTEAFF
TRBJ2-1 TRBD2 TRBV5-1 once TGCGCCAGCAGCTCCGCTAGCGGGGGGGCATACAATGAGCAGTTCTTC CASSSASGGAYNEQFF
TRBJ1-1 . TRBV5-1 . TGCGCCAGCAGCTTAGTGGACACTGAAGCTTTCTTT CASSLVDTEAFF
TRBJ2-5 . TRBV5-1 . TGCGCCAGCAGCTTGCTCGACGGGACCCAGTACTTC CASSLLDGTQYF
TRBJ2-7 TRBD1 TRBV6-5 . TGTGCCAGCAGTTACGGCGGGGGACAGGGATACGAGCAGTACTTC CASSYGGGQGYEQYF
TRBJ1-2 TRBD1 TRBV25-1 few TGTGCCAGCAGTCTCTCGGGACAGAACTATGGCTACACCTTC CASSLSGQNYGYTF
TRBJ2-2 . TRBV4-2 . TGTGCCAGCAGCCAAGAAGGGTTGAACACCGGGGAGCTGTTTTTT CASSQEGLNTGELFF
TRBJ2-1 TRBD2 TRBV18 . TGTGCCAGCTCACCCCAATCGGGGGGGACTGAGCAGTTCTTC CASSPQSGGTEQFF
TRBJ2-6 . TRBV15 once TGTGCCACCAGCAGAGTTCCGTTAGGGGCCAACGTCCTGACTTTC CATSRVPLGANVLTF
TRBJ1-1 . TRBV29-1 . TGCAGCGTTGAAATTACGGGGAACACTGAAGCTTTCTTT CSVEITGNTEAFF
TRBJ1-1 . TRBV7-9 . TGTGCCAGCAGCTTCTCCAGGGGCACTGAAGCTTTCTTT CASSFSRGTEAFF
TRBJ2-3 . TRBV11-2 . TGTGCCAGCAGATTTCCCTTCAACCGGGACGGCCCCACAGATACGCAGTATTTT CASRFPFNRDGPTDTQYF
TRBJ1-6 . TRBV5-1 . TGCGCCAGCAGTACGACAGGTGGGGATAATTCACCCCTCCACTTT CASSTTGGDNSPLHF
TRBJ1-6 . TRBV30 . TGTGCCTGGAGTCCGCTCGCAGGGGATAATTCACCCCTCCACTTT CAWSPLAGDNSPLHF
TRBJ2-3 TRBD2 TRBV30 . TGTGCCTGGAGTTTAGAGCGGGGGTTTAGCACAGATACGCAGTATTTT CAWSLERGFSTDTQYF
TRBJ2-3 . TRBV27 . TGTGCCAGCAGTCTCGGGACGGAGGAGTATTTT CASSLGTEEYF
TRBJ2-5 . TRBV5-4 once TGTGCCAGCAGCTTAAAGACAGGTCACACGGTAGAGACCCAGTACTTC CASSLKTGHTVETQYF
TRBJ1-2 . TRBV30 . TGTGCCTGGAGAGAGGGTGGCTATGGCTACACCTTC CAWREGGYGYTF
TRBJ2-7 TRBD2 TRBV15 . TGTGCCACCAGCAGTGAACCCTCCGGGACTAGCACGACCTACGAGCAGTACTTC CATSSEPSGTSTTYEQYF
TRBJ1-5 . TRBV7-2 . TGTGCCAGCAGCTTAGAGGGGGGAAGGAATCAGCCCCAGCATTTT CASSLEGGRNQPQHF
TRBJ1-6 TRBD1 TRBV27 . TGTGCCAGCAGTTTATCTATGTTGGCGGGACAGGGTTCTTCACCCCTCCACTTT CASSLSMLAGQGSSPLHF
TRBJ1-2 . TRBV27 few TGTGCCAGCAGTTTGCGGGGGGCAAACTATGGCTACACCTTC CASSLRGANYGYTF
TRBJ2-2 . TRBV10-3 . TGTGCCATCAGTGTCCGGACCGAAACCGGGGAGCTGTTTTTT CAISVRTETGELFF
TRBJ1-1 . TRBV5-1 . TGCGCCAGCAGCCCCCTGGGGCAGGGGAACACTGAAGCTTTCTTT CASSPLGQGNTEAFF
TRBJ2-3 . TRBV30 . TGTGCCTGGAGTTCGGGGTCCAGTGGGGCGCAGTATTTT CAWSSGSSGAQYF
TRBJ2-3 . TRBV6-5 . TGTGCCAGCAAGGCGGGGATAAGCACAGATACGCAGTATTTT CASKAGISTDTQYF
TRBJ2-6 . TRBV4-2 . TGTGCCAGCAGCCAAGACCCCGGGACGAGCTCTGGGGCCAACGTCCTGACTTTC CASSQDPGTSSGANVLTF